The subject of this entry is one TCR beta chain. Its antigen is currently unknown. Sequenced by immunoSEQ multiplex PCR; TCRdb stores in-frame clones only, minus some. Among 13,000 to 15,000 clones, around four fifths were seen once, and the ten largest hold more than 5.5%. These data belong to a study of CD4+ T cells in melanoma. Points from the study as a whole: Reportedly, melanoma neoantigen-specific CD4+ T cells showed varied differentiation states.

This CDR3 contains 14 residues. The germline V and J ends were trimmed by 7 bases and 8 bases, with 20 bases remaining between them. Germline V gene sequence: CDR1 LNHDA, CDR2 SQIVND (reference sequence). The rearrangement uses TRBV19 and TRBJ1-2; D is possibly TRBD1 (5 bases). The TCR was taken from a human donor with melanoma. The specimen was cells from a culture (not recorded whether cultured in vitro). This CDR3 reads CASISQGRTGGYTF. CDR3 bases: TGTGCCAGTATTTCTCAGGGCAGAACGGGAGGCTACACCTTC.